A single sample gave rise to the 24 T cell receptor beta chains below, sequenced in a study of cytomegalovirus exposure and HLA in healthy donors. It was with 60 Vbeta and 13 Jbeta primers that the PCR ran. Assay used: immunoSEQ multiplex PCR; TCRdb lists only in-frame clones, some missing. Of about 200,000 clones in the sample, roughly 70% were seen once. Material: PBMCs. These receptors all stem from a woman aged 25 to 39 in good health and CMV-seronegative.

V usage is TRBV5-4 and J usage is TRBJ2-7, with a tentative D call TRBD1 (6 bases). This CDR3 has 17 amino acids. Trimming stripped 4 bases from V and 0 bases from J, with 20 bases between. From germline, CDR1 is SGHNT and CDR2 YYREEE (reference sequence). In nucleotides, the CDR3 is TGTGCCAGCAGCCGCTCCAACAGGGTACGGAGCTCCTACGAGCAGTACTTC. Residues: CASSRSNRVRSSYEQYF.

The CDR3 DNA reads TGTGCCAGCATCCTCCGGGACAGGGAGAACACTGAAGCTTTCTTT. Translation: CASILRDRENTEAFF. The chain combines TRBV5-4 with TRBJ1-1; 9 nucleotides agree with TRBD1. The CDR3 runs to 15 residues. From germline, CDR1 is SGHNT and CDR2 YYREEE (reference sequence). V was clipped by 6 bases and J by 1 base; unmatched bases: 7. Looking up the rest from reference TRBV5-4 and TRBJ1-1 gives the full variable domain: ETGVTQSPTHLIKTRGQQVTLRCSSQSGHNTVSWYQQALGQGPQFIFQYYREEENGRGNFPPRFSGLQFPNYSSELNVNALELDDSALYLCASILRDRENTEAFFGQGTRLTVV.

CDR3 residues: CASSYSGQAYSPLHF. The DNA for the CDR3 is TGTGCCAGCAGTTACTCTGGGCAGGCCTATTCACCCCTCCACTTT. The chain combines TRBV6-5 with TRBJ1-6; no reliable D call. Trimming took off 0 bases at V and 8 bases at J, with 11 bases between the two ends. This CDR3 is built from 15 residues. The V gene's germline CDR1 is MNHEY and CDR2 SVGAGI.

The gene calls are TRBV5-1 and TRBJ2-5; TRBD2 aligns across 8 bases. Trimming at V came to 0 bases and at J to 1 base, leaving 2 bases not matched to a gene. Looked up from germline, CDR1 is SGHRS and CDR2 is YFSETQ. The CDR3 is made up of 15 amino acids. CDR3 residues: CASSLASGSQETQYF. The CDR3 DNA sequence: TGCGCCAGCAGCTTGGCCAGCGGGAGCCAAGAGACCCAGTACTTC.

The chain links TRBV5-5 to TRBJ2-5; D may be TRBD1 (6 bases). The CDR3 is 14 amino acids. Germline V gene lookup returns CDR1 SGHKS and CDR2 YYEKEE (reference sequence). Trimming left V 4 bases short and J 5 bases short, with 15 bases between. CDR3 DNA sequence: TGTGCCAGCAGCGTGGACAGCTATGGTGAGACCCAGTACTTC. This translates into CASSVDSYGETQYF.

The chain couples TRBV6-1 to TRBJ1-1, with D possibly matching TRBD1 (6 bases). This CDR3 region has 16 residues. CDR1 and CDR2 from the germline V gene are MNHNS and SASEGT. The germline V and J ends were trimmed by 1 base and 1 base, with 13 bases remaining between them. For the CDR3, the DNA is TGTGCCAGCAGTGAAGGTGGTTCAGGGGCGAACACTGAAGCTTTCTTT. The encoded protein is CASSEGGSGANTEAFF.

The chain carries TRBV5-1 and TRBJ2-5, with a possible D match to TRBD2 (6 bases). The CDR3 covers 11 residues. CDR1 and CDR2 from the germline V gene are SGHRS and YFSETQ. With 4 bases removed from V and 5 bases from J, the gap between germline ends came to 6 bases. The CDR3 is CASSGTETQYF. CDR3 in DNA: TGCGCCAGCAGCGGGACTGAGACCCAGTACTTC.

The chain uses TRBV9 and TRBJ1-5; 8 nucleotides align to TRBD1. The ends lost 5 bases at V and 6 bases at J; junction bases unmatched: 4. The CDR3 extends over 13 amino acids. Germline V CDR1 and CDR2: SGDLS, YYNGEE. CDR3 coding DNA: TGTGCCAGCAGTGGACAGGGTGGTCAGCCCCAGCATTTT. Translating gives CASSGQGGQPQHF.

This clone was counted only a few times. The chain uses TRBV19 and TRBJ1-4; possibly TRBD1 for D (5 bases). This CDR3 has 13 amino acids. Germline CDR1 reads LNHDA; CDR2 reads SQIVND (reference sequence). Trimming cost V 7 bases and J 4 bases, with 10 bases left between them. In nucleotides, the CDR3 is TGTGCCAGTACGGCCGGACATAATGAAAAACTGTTTTTT. It translates to CASTAGHNEKLFF.

The chain couples TRBV4-2 to TRBJ2-1; no reliable D call. CDR1 is LGHNA and CDR2 is YNFKEQ in the germline V gene. The CDR3 loop spans 19 amino acids. The ends were cut back, 3 bases at V and 0 bases at J, with 21 bases in the middle. The CDR3 DNA sequence: TGTGCCAGCAGCCAGAGGTCGATAAGCAATGTATACTCCTACAATGAGCAGTTCTTC. Protein sequence: CASSQRSISNVYSYNEQFF.

This clone has only a few counts. This chain joins TRBV6-6 and TRBJ2-1, with TRBD2 identical over 7 bases. This CDR3 is built from 15 residues. V trimming: 4 bases; J trimming: 1 base; junction bases outside the gene matches: 4. The germline gives CDR1 MNHNY, CDR2 SVGAGI (reference sequence). CDR3 coding DNA: TGTGCCAGCAGTTCCCTAGCGGTTTCCTACAATGAGCAGTTCTTC. Its translation is CASSSLAVSYNEQFF.

This clone was counted a few times. The chain employs TRBV19 and TRBJ2-7, with 9 nucleotides matching TRBD1. This CDR3 spans 16 amino acids. V lost 5 bases and J lost 3; bases outside the gene matches: 11. The germline CDR1 and CDR2 sequences are LNHDA and SQIVND (reference sequence). DNA for the CDR3: TGTGCCAGTAGTGCAACCGGGACAGGGTATCTCTACGAGCAGTACTTC. Amino acid sequence: CASSATGTGYLYEQYF.

This chain joins TRBV6-6 and TRBJ2-7, with 7 bases that match TRBD1. With V trimmed by 0 bases and J by 3 bases, 5 bases remained unmatched. The CDR3 length is 15 residues. Germline lookup yields CDR1 MNHNY and CDR2 SVGAGI (reference sequence). In nucleotides, the CDR3 is TGTGCCAGCAGTTACTCAGACAGGGAGCACTACGAGCAGTACTTC. It yields the protein CASSYSDREHYEQYF.

This chain connects TRBV6-1 to TRBJ1-1; D may be TRBD1 (5 bases). V gave up 7 bases and J gave up 2 bases, with 17 bases separating them. This CDR3 region has 15 residues. Germline assignment: CDR1 MNHNS and CDR2 SASEGT. CDR3 sequence (DNA): TGTGCCAGCAAGTACCAGGGATCCGCTAACACTGAAGCTTTCTTT. This encodes CASKYQGSANTEAFF.

The gene calls are TRBV10-3 and TRBJ2-7, with 10 bases that match TRBD2. This CDR3 has 15 amino acids. V was pared by 2 bases and J by 5 bases, with 6 bases of the junction left unmatched. Germline V gene sequence: CDR1 ENHRY, CDR2 SYGVKD. Here the CDR3 reads CAISEGAGGQNEQYF. The CDR3 DNA reads as TGTGCCATCAGTGAGGGAGCGGGAGGGCAAAACGAGCAGTACTTC.

The CDR3 sequence is CASSPSGGLHEQYF. CDR3 coding DNA: TGTGCCAGCTCACCAAGCGGGGGTCTTCACGAGCAGTACTTC. The chain recombines TRBV18 with TRBJ2-7, with 8 bases identical to TRBD2. Germline assignment: CDR1 KGHSH and CDR2 LQKENI. The CDR3 has 14 residues. V was pared by 2 bases and J by 5 bases, with 5 bases of the junction left unmatched.

The chain links TRBV5-1 to TRBJ2-2; D is undetermined. Germline V CDR1 and CDR2: SGHRS, YFSETQ. Between the trimmed V and J ends, which lost 0 bases and 3 bases, there was a span of 3 bases. The CDR3 has 13 amino acids. The CDR3 nucleotides are TGCGCCAGCAGCTTGGCCTACACCGGGGAGCTGTTTTTT. Translated: CASSLAYTGELFF.

This clone was observed once. The gene calls are TRBV28 and TRBJ1-2; D remains ambiguous. This CDR3 spans 12 amino acids. Germline V gives CDR1 MDHEN, CDR2 SYDVKM. V lost 0 bases and J lost 6, with 5 bases in between. This chain's CDR3 is CASSLWEDGYTF. CDR3 DNA: TGTGCCAGCAGTTTATGGGAGGATGGCTACACCTTC.

This sequence joins TRBV5-1 and TRBJ2-7; 9 bases line up with TRBD1. V lost 0 bases, J lost 5 bases, and 6 bases stayed unmatched. The CDR3 spans 15 residues. From germline, CDR1 is SGHRS and CDR2 YFSETQ. CDR3 DNA sequence: TGCGCCAGCAGCTTGGACGGACAGGGGATCGACGAGCAGTACTTC. Translating gives CASSLDGQGIDEQYF.

This chain connects TRBV9 to TRBJ2-1; 9 bases fit TRBD1. The CDR3 loop spans 14 amino acids. CDR1 is SGDLS and CDR2 is YYNGEE in the germline V gene. V lost 4 bases and J lost 5; bases outside the gene matches: 4. As DNA, the CDR3 is TGTGCCAGCAGCACGGGACAGGGAAACAATGAGCAGTTCTTC. It encodes CASSTGQGNNEQFF.

Points on this clone: The junction departs from germline at one end; a sequencing error may be responsible. V is TRBV27 and J is TRBJ1-1; TRBD1 agrees at 9 bases. The CDR3 sequence is 12 residues long. CDR1 is MNHEY, CDR2 SMNVEV, per germline (reference sequence). In nucleotides, the CDR3 is TGTGCCAGCAGTTCCCCCGGACAGGGGCCTACCTTT. Its translation is CASSSPGQGPTF.

J is TRBJ1-3 and V is TRBV5-4; weak D call: TRBD1 (5 bases). V was trimmed by 0 bases and J by 0 bases, leaving 13 bases between them. The germline V gene encodes CDR1 SGHNT and CDR2 YYREEE (reference sequence). There are 17 residues in the CDR3. The CDR3 coding sequence is TGTGCCAGCAGCTTGGGACCCAGGGAAAACTCTGGAAACACCATATATTTT. Residues: CASSLGPRENSGNTIYF. Full variable domain (missing parts from reference TRBV5-4 and TRBJ1-3): ETGVTQSPTHLIKTRGQQVTLRCSSQSGHNTVSWYQQALGQGPQFIFQYYREEENGRGNFPPRFSGLQFPNYSSELNVNALELDDSALYLCASSLGPRENSGNTIYFGEGSWLTVV.

This chain uses TRBV9 with TRBJ2-3, with TRBD1 matching 9 bases. V gave up 0 bases and J gave up 0 bases; unmatched junction bases: 2. The CDR3 sequence is 16 residues long. Germline CDR1 and CDR2: SGDLS and YYNGEE. The CDR3 spells CASSVVGTGSTDTQYF. The CDR3 DNA sequence: TGTGCCAGCAGCGTAGTTGGGACAGGGAGCACAGATACGCAGTATTTT.

The chain uses TRBV6-6 and TRBJ2-3; D possibly corresponds to TRBD2 (7 bases). Trimming took 7 bases from V and 0 from J, leaving 11 bases between them. Per the germline V gene, CDR1 is MNHNY and CDR2 is SVGAGI (reference sequence). The CDR3 is 14 residues long. CDR3 sequence (DNA): TGTGCCAGCAAGGGGGGGCGAAGCACAGATACGCAGTATTTT. This translates into CASKGGRSTDTQYF.